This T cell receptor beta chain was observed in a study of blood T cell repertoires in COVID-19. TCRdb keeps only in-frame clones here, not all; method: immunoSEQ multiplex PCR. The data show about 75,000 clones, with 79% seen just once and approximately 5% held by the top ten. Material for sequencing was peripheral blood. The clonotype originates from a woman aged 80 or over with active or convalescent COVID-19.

The CDR3: CASSPGGEQYF. As DNA, the CDR3 is TGTGCCAGCAGTCCCGGGGGCGAGCAGTACTTC. The rearrangement joins TRBV28 to TRBJ2-7; the D gene is possibly TRBD2 (6 bases). V gave up 5 bases and J gave up 6 bases, with 8 bases separating them. The CDR3 spans 11 residues. Germline CDR1 and CDR2: MDHEN and SYDVKM. Full variable domain (remainder filled in from reference TRBV28 and TRBJ2-7): DVKVTQSSRYLVKRTGEKVFLECVQDMDHENMFWYRQDPGLGLRLIYFSYDVKMKEKGDIPEGYSVSREKKERFSLILESASTNQTSMYLCASSPGGEQYFGPGTRLTVT.